A single sample is the source of the 22 T cell receptor beta chains below, sequenced in a study of T cell responses to AZD1222 COVID-19 vaccine. Only in-frame clones appear in the TCRdb table, and some are missing; sequencing was by immunoSEQ multiplex PCR. The data contain about 120,000 clones, roughly 89% of them singletons. The input for sequencing was peripheral blood, taken on day 0 of AZD1222 vaccination. Receptor source: an adult in good health.

J is TRBJ2-2 and V is TRBV27; TRBD1 is a possible D gene (6 bases). Trimming took off 7 bases at V and 2 bases at J, with 17 bases between the two ends. The CDR3 is 16 residues long. The germline V gene encodes CDR1 MNHEY and CDR2 SMNVEV (reference sequence). CDR3 region: CASTIWGTPNTGELFF. The CDR3 nucleotides read TGTGCCAGCACCATATGGGGGACACCAAACACCGGGGAGCTGTTTTTT.

The chain is built from TRBV5-4 and TRBJ1-2, with D perhaps matching TRBD1 (6 bases). The CDR3 is 13 residues long. Trimming shortened V by 5 bases and J by 6 bases, and 14 bases separated the two germline ends. Germline V CDR1 and CDR2: SGHNT, YYREEE (reference sequence). CDR3 sequence reads: CASSFEQGNGYTF. The DNA of the CDR3 is TGTGCCAGCAGTTTCGAACAGGGAAATGGCTACACCTTC.

This chain links TRBV30 with TRBJ2-3; 13 nucleotides agree with TRBD2. V was clipped by 3 bases and J by 8 bases; unmatched bases: 5. Germline-derived CDR1 and CDR2 are GTSNPN and SVGIG (reference sequence). The CDR3 spans 14 residues. The CDR3 DNA reads TGTGCCTGGAGACTAGCGGGGGGGTCTCTTACGCAGTATTTT. Its protein is CAWRLAGGSLTQYF.

The genes are TRBV20-1 and TRBJ2-7; 7 positions match TRBD1. V trimming: 6 bases; J trimming: 4 bases; junction bases outside the gene matches: 3. There are 11 residues in the CDR3. Germline CDR1 DFQATT, CDR2 SNEGSKA (reference sequence). Here the CDR3 DNA reads TGCAGTGCGGGGACAGAGTACGAGCAGTACTTC. Residues: CSAGTEYEQYF.

J is TRBJ2-5 and V is TRBV7-3; possibly TRBD2 for D (6 bases). V was clipped by 3 bases and J by 0 bases, with 8 bases between them. Germline loops: CDR1 SGHTA, CDR2 FQGTGA. This CDR3 is 14 amino acids long. CDR3 DNA: TGTGCCAGCAGCTTTGGACTAAACCAAGAGACCCAGTACTTC. This gives the protein CASSFGLNQETQYF.

DNA of the CDR3: TGCGCCAGCAGCTTTGATGGGGTGAATGAAAAACTGTTTTTT. As protein: CASSFDGVNEKLFF. The V gene is TRBV5-1, the J gene TRBJ1-4; D gene unclear. Trimming removed 2 bases from V and 5 bases from J, with 10 bases in between. This CDR3 contains 14 residues. In germline, CDR1 is SGHRS, CDR2 YFSETQ.

The V gene is TRBV6-6, the J gene TRBJ1-4, with TRBD1 as a possible D gene (6 bases). The CDR3 contains 14 residues. V was clipped by 2 bases and J by 6 bases, with 10 bases between them. The germline gives CDR1 MNHNY, CDR2 SVGAGI (reference sequence). The CDR3 here is CASSYNRVDEKLFF. CDR3 in DNA: TGTGCCAGCAGTTACAACAGGGTGGATGAAAAACTGTTTTTT.

The chain's CDR3 is CASSYGRAGWTREQFF. The CDR3 DNA is TGTGCCAGCAGTTACGGGAGGGCGGGGTGGACGCGTGAGCAGTTCTTC. The V gene is TRBV6-2 or TRBV6-3, the J gene TRBJ2-1; TRBD2 matches 7 bases. Unmatched junction bases numbered 13, after V lost 2 bases and J lost 9 bases. The germline V gene encodes CDR1 MNHEY and CDR2 SVGEGT. This CDR3 region has 16 residues.

This chain connects TRBV29-1 to TRBJ1-4; TRBD1 might be the D (6 bases). The CDR3 runs to 14 residues. Germline V gene lookup returns CDR1 SQVTM and CDR2 ANQGSEA. The V gene lost 0 bases and the J gene lost 6 bases, with 11 bases spanning the gap. The CDR3 reads CSVEEGGIDEKLFF. In nucleotides, the CDR3 is TGCAGCGTTGAAGAAGGGGGGATTGATGAAAAACTGTTTTTT. The full variable domain, completed using reference TRBV29-1 and TRBJ1-4, is SAVISQKPSRDICQRGTSLTIQCQVDSQVTMMFWYRQQPGQSLTLIATANQGSEATYESGFVIDKFPISRPNLTFSTLTVSNMSPEDSSIYLCSVEEGGIDEKLFFGSGTQLSVL.

The chain recombines TRBV28 with TRBJ2-7, with D tentatively TRBD1 (7 bases). V was trimmed by 6 bases and J by 2 bases, leaving 17 bases between them. Germline CDR1 and CDR2: MDHEN and SYDVKM. This CDR3 region has 15 residues. The CDR3 nucleotides are TGTGCCAGCAGCCCGGCGGGGACAGAAGCCTACGAGCAGTACTTC. Translating it yields CASSPAGTEAYEQYF.

The chain is built from TRBV5-6 and TRBJ1-1, with TRBD1 as a possible D gene (5 bases). V was pared by 4 bases and J by 1 base, with 20 bases between. CDR1 SGHDT and CDR2 YYEEEE come from the germline V gene. The CDR3 is made up of 17 amino acids. The CDR3 sequence is CASSPRLRQIPNTEAFF. The CDR3 region has the DNA TGTGCCAGCAGCCCGAGGTTGAGACAGATCCCGAACACTGAAGCTTTCTTT.

The rearrangement links TRBV6-5 to TRBJ2-5, with D unresolved. The ends were cut back, 4 bases at V and 4 bases at J, with 10 bases in the middle. The CDR3 is made up of 13 amino acids. The germline V gene encodes CDR1 MNHEY and CDR2 SVGAGI. CDR3 nucleotide sequence: TGTGCCAGCAGTTGGGAAGAATCAGAGACCCAGTACTTC. This sequence encodes CASSWEESETQYF.

The V and J genes are TRBV20-1 and TRBJ2-1; no clear D gene. CDR1 and CDR2 (germline): DFQATT, SNEGSKA (reference sequence). CDR3 length: 11 amino acids. Between the trimmed V and J ends, which lost 2 bases and 3 bases, there was a span of 2 bases. The chain's CDR3 is CSARNYNEQFF. CDR3 sequence (DNA): TGCAGTGCTAGAAACTACAATGAGCAGTTCTTC.

This rearrangement joins TRBV28 to TRBJ1-1; D is undetermined. The ends were cut back, 5 bases at V and 6 bases at J, with 25 bases in the middle. CDR3 length equals 17 residues. From germline, CDR1 is MDHEN and CDR2 SYDVKM. The CDR3 sequence is CASSPPPVGSFGAEAFF. CDR3 coding DNA: TGTGCCAGCAGTCCGCCCCCAGTCGGGTCCTTCGGAGCTGAAGCTTTCTTT.

This clone was seen more than once but under ten times. The chain recombines TRBV5-6 with TRBJ1-2; possibly TRBD1 for D (6 bases). The ends were cut back, 4 bases at V and 0 bases at J, with 13 bases in the middle. Germline CDR1 reads SGHDT; CDR2 reads YYEEEE. The CDR3 length is 15 residues. The CDR3 DNA is TGTGCCAGCAGCCTCTTAGGGGGACCTAACTATGGCTACACCTTC. Amino acid sequence: CASSLLGGPNYGYTF.

The chain links TRBV18 to TRBJ1-4; TRBD1 matches 8 bases. Trimming at V came to 5 bases and at J to 7 bases, leaving 6 bases not matched to a gene. This CDR3 is 14 amino acids long. Germline CDR1 KGHSH, CDR2 LQKENI. This CDR3 reads CASSYGQGGEKLFF. CDR3 nucleotides: TGTGCCAGCTCATACGGACAGGGAGGTGAAAAACTGTTTTTT. The full variable domain, completed using reference TRBV18 and TRBJ1-4, is NAGVMQNPRHLVRRRGQEARLRCSPMKGHSHVYWYRQLPEEGLKFMVYLQKENIIDESGMPKERFSAEFPKEGPSILRIQQVVRGDSAAYFCASSYGQGGEKLFFGSGTQLSVL.

The J gene is TRBJ1-1, the V gene TRBV29-1; 8 nucleotides match TRBD1. The CDR3 sequence is 13 residues long. V lost 7 bases and J lost 0; bases outside the gene matches: 4. Germline V gives CDR1 SQVTM, CDR2 ANQGSEA. The CDR3 DNA reads as TGCAGCGCGCCACAGGGGGTGAACACTGAAGCTTTCTTT. Protein product: CSAPQGVNTEAFF.

The chain recombines TRBV6-5 with TRBJ2-1, with 7 bases aligning to TRBD1. Germline V lookup: CDR1 MNHEY, CDR2 SVGAGI. Germline trimming cut 6 bases from V and 3 bases from J; bases unmatched to any gene: 8. The CDR3 spans 15 residues. The DNA of the CDR3 is TGTGCCAGCAGGGTACAGGGGACCAGCTACAATGAGCAGTTCTTC. Translated: CASRVQGTSYNEQFF.

This clone was seen a single time. The chain uses TRBV28 and TRBJ1-2, with 7 bases that match TRBD1. The germline V gene encodes CDR1 MDHEN and CDR2 SYDVKM. The trim removed 3 bases at V and 6 bases at J, leaving 7 bases unmatched. The CDR3 runs to 14 residues. The CDR3 sequence: CASSLTGFGDGYTF. CDR3 DNA sequence: TGTGCCAGCAGTTTGACAGGGTTCGGTGATGGCTACACCTTC.

Note on this clone: Within the sample, other DNA sequences also encode this same CDR3. The J gene is TRBJ1-5, the V gene TRBV6-6; TRBD1 matches at 7 bases. Germline CDR1 and CDR2: MNHNY and SVGAGI (reference sequence). The CDR3 has 14 amino acids. Trimming at V came to 6 bases and at J to 1 base, leaving 3 bases not matched to a gene. CDR3 sequence (DNA): TGTGCCAGCAGCCGGACAGGCAGCAATCAGCCCCAGCATTTT. This gives the protein CASSRTGSNQPQHF.

V and J are TRBV10-3 and TRBJ1-2; no clear D gene. The germline V gene encodes CDR1 ENHRY and CDR2 SYGVKD. The CDR3 loop spans 14 amino acids. The V gene lost 2 bases and the J gene lost 6 bases, with 13 bases spanning the gap. Here the CDR3 DNA reads TGTGCCATCAGTGAGCCGGGGTTTGTGGATGGCTACACCTTC. It specifies CAISEPGFVDGYTF.

The chain couples TRBV4-1 to TRBJ2-7; tentative D call: TRBD2 (6 bases). The CDR3 is 15 amino acids. Germline V gives CDR1 MGHRA, CDR2 YSYEKL. The V gene lost 3 bases and the J gene lost 4 bases, with 16 bases spanning the gap. CDR3 coding DNA: TGCGCCAGCAGCCACGGGACTTTAGAGCTTTACGAGCAGTACTTC. This sequence encodes CASSHGTLELYEQYF.